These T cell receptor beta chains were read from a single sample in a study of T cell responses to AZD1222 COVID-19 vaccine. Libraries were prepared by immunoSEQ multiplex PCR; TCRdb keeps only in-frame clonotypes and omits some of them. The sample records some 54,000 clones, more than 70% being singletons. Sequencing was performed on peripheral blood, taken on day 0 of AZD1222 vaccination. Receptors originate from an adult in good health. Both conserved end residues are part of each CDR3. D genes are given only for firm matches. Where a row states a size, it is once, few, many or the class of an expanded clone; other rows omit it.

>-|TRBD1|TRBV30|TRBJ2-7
CAWSVGQGYTEQYF
TGTGCCTGGAGTGTCGGACAGGGGTACACCGAGCAGTACTTC
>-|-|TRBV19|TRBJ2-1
CASSIVGGDEQFF
TGTGCCAGTAGTATAGTAGGAGGGGATGAGCAGTTCTTC
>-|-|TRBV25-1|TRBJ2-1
CASSETVGVNEQFF
TGTGCCAGCAGTGAAACGGTGGGGGTCAATGAGCAGTTCTTC
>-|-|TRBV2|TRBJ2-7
CASSEADPYEQYF
TGTGCCAGCAGTGAAGCGGACCCCTACGAGCAGTACTTC
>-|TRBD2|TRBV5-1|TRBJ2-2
CASSRRPGLAGGSTNTGELFF
TGCGCCAGCAGCCGGAGACCGGGACTAGCGGGAGGCAGTACTAACACCGGGGAGCTGTTTTTT
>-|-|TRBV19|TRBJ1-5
CASSKGVVGNQPQHF
TGTGCCAGTAGTAAGGGTGTAGTAGGCAATCAGCCCCAGCATTTT
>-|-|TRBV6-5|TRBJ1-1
CASTRGVGDTEAFF
TGTGCCAGCACCCGGGGAGTGGGAGACACTGAAGCTTTCTTT
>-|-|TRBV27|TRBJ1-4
CASSLTGGAGSEKLFF
TGTGCCAGCAGTTTAACGGGAGGCGCCGGTAGTGAAAAACTGTTTTTT
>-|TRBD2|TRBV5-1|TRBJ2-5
CASSLAAGGGTETQYF
TGCGCCAGCAGCTTGGCCGCGGGAGGGGGTACGGAGACCCAGTACTTC
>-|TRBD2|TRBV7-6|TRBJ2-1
CASSISGSLNEQFF
TGTGCCAGCAGCATTAGCGGGAGCCTCAATGAGCAGTTCTTC
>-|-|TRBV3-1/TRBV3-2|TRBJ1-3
CASSPTAGSGNTIYF
TGTGCCAGCAGCCCCACGGCGGGATCTGGAAACACCATATATTTT
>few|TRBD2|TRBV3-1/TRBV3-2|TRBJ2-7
CASSPSGGIYEQYF
TGTGCCAGCAGCCCCAGCGGGGGAATCTACGAGCAGTACTTC
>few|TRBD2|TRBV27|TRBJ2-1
CASSLVGGLSFEQFF
TGTGCCAGCAGTTTGGTGGGAGGGCTATCATTTGAGCAGTTCTTC
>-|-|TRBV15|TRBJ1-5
CATSREGVRNQPQHF
TGTGCCACCAGCAGAGAGGGGGTACGTAATCAGCCCCAGCATTTT
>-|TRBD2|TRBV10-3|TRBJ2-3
CAISGVAGGGDTQYF
TGTGCCATCAGTGGGGTAGCGGGAGGGGGAGATACGCAGTATTTT
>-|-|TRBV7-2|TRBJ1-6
CASSLRARQSHGYNSPLHF
TGTGCCAGCAGCTTACGGGCCAGGCAGTCCCATGGCTATAATTCACCCCTCCACTTT
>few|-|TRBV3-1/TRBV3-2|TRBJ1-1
CASSQHRPMNTEAFF
TGTGCCAGCAGCCAGCACAGGCCCATGAACACTGAAGCTTTCTTT
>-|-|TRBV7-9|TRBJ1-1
CASSLYEWTMNTEAFF
TGTGCCAGCAGCTTATACGAGTGGACCATGAACACTGAAGCTTTCTTT
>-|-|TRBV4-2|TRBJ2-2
CASSPRETNTGELFF
TGTGCCAGCAGCCCAAGGGAGACGAACACCGGGGAGCTGTTTTTT
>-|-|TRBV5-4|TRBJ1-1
CASSPSWGTNTEAFF
TGTGCCAGCAGCCCATCGTGGGGGACTAACACTGAAGCTTTCTTT
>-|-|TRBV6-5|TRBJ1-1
CASNLGNLEAFF
TGTGCCAGCAACCTAGGGAATCTGGAAGCTTTCTTT
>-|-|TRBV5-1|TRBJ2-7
CASSLEAGNSYEQYF
TGCGCCAGCAGCTTGGAGGCGGGAAATTCCTACGAGCAGTACTTC
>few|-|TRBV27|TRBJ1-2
CASSFWTYGYTF
TGTGCCAGCAGTTTTTGGACTTATGGCTACACCTTC
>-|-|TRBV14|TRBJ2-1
CASSRGRRAGVVDEQFF
TGTGCCAGCAGCCGAGGGAGAAGGGCAGGGGTGGTCGATGAGCAGTTCTTC
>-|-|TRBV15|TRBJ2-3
CATSRDGSFRADTQYF
TGTGCCACCAGCAGAGATGGATCCTTCCGGGCAGATACGCAGTATTTT
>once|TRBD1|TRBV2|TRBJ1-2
CASSKQGNRYGYTF
TGTGCCAGCAGTAAACAGGGGAACCGCTATGGCTACACCTTC
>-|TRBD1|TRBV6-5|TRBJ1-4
CASSDQGGVGKLFF
TGTGCCAGCAGCGACCAGGGGGGAGTCGGAAAACTGTTTTTT
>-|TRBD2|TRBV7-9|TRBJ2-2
CASSFLAGTGELFF
TGTGCCAGCAGCTTCTTAGCGGGAACCGGGGAGCTGTTTTTT
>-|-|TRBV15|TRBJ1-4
CATSRVRQLNEKLFF
TGTGCCACCAGCAGAGTTAGACAGTTGAATGAAAAACTGTTTTTT
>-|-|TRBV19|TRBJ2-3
CASSIQGMIDTQYF
TGTGCCAGTAGTATACAGGGGATGATTGATACGCAGTATTTT
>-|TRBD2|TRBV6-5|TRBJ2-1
CASSSASGRAVQFF
TGTGCCAGCAGTTCCGCTAGCGGGAGGGCCGTGCAGTTCTTC
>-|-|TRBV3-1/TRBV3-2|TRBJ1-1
CASSQGGGTEAFF
TGTGCCAGCAGCCAGGGAGGGGGCACTGAAGCTTTCTTT
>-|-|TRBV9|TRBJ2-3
CASSLPRDREAGGTDTQYF
TGTGCCAGCAGCCTTCCACGGGACAGGGAAGCGGGGGGGACAGATACGCAGTATTTT
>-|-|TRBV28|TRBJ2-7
CASGGAGAGNEQYF
TGTGCCAGCGGTGGGGCAGGGGCCGGTAACGAGCAGTACTTC
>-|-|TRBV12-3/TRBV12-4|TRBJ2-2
CASRRRQYGELFF
TGTGCCAGCAGACGAAGACAGTACGGGGAGCTGTTTTTT
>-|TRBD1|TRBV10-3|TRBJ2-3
CATRGTGTDTQYF
TGTGCCACAAGAGGGACAGGCACAGATACGCAGTATTTT
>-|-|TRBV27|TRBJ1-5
CASSLVRSSNQPQHF
TGTGCCAGCAGTTTAGTCAGGAGTAGCAATCAGCCCCAGCATTTT
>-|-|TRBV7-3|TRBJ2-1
CASSLLSPGSRYNEQFF
TGTGCCAGCAGCTTACTCTCTCCCGGGAGTCGTTACAATGAGCAGTTCTTC
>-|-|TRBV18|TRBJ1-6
CASSPQRGYSPLHF
TGTGCCAGCTCACCCCAGAGGGGGTATTCACCCCTCCACTTT
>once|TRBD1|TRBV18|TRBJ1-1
CASSGQGVRTEAFF
TGTGCCAGCTCAGGACAGGGGGTGAGGACTGAAGCTTTCTTT
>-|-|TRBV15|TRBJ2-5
CATSSYVQETQYF
TGTGCCACCAGCAGTTACGTCCAAGAGACCCAGTACTTC
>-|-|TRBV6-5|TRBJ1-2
CASSYGRWDYGYTF
TGTGCCAGCAGTTATGGGCGATGGGACTATGGCTACACCTTC
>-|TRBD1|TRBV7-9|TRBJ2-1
CASSFGQGRNEQFF
TGTGCCAGCAGCTTTGGACAGGGACGCAATGAGCAGTTCTTC
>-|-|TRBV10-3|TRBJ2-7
CAISAGQLSYEQYF
TGTGCCATCAGTGCCGGACAGCTCTCCTACGAGCAGTACTTC
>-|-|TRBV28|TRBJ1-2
CASSRSGRVGGYTF
TGTGCCAGCAGCCGATCCGGCAGGGTGGGGGGCTACACCTTC
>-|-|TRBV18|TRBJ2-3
CASSPPLLNTQYF
TGTGCCAGCTCACCACCGTTGCTAAATACGCAGTATTTT
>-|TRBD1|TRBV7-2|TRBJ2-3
CASSTRTGGTDTQYF
TGTGCCAGCAGCACCCGGACAGGGGGCACAGATACGCAGTATTTT
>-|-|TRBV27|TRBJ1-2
CASSRGKNYGYTF
TGTGCCAGCAGTCGAGGGAAAAACTATGGCTACACCTTC
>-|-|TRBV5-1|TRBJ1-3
CASSLLPLGDTIYF
TGCGCCAGCAGCTTGCTCCCTCTCGGTGACACCATATATTTT
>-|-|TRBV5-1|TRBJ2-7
CASSWGGSSYEQYF
TGCGCCAGCAGCTGGGGCGGTAGCTCCTACGAGCAGTACTTC
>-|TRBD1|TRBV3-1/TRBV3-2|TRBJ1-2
CASSTDRGDGYTF
TGTGCCAGCAGCACGGACAGGGGGGATGGCTACACCTTC
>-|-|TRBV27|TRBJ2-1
CASSLGLGVYNEQFF
TGTGCCAGCAGTTTAGGGTTAGGGGTATACAATGAGCAGTTCTTC
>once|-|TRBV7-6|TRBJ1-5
CASSQSNNQPQHF
TGTGCCAGCAGCCAGTCGAACAATCAGCCCCAGCATTTT